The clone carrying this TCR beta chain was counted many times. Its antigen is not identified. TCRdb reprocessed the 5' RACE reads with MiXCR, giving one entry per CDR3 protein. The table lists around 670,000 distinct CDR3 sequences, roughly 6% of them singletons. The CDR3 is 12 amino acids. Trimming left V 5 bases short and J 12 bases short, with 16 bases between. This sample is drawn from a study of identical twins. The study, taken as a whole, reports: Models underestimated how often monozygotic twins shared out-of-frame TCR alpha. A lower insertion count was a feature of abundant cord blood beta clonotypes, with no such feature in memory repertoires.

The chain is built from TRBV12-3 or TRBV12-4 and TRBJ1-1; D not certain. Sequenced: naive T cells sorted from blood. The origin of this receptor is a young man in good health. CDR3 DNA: TGTGCCAGCAGTGCCTACAAAACCACAACTTTCTTT. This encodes CASSAYKTTTFF.